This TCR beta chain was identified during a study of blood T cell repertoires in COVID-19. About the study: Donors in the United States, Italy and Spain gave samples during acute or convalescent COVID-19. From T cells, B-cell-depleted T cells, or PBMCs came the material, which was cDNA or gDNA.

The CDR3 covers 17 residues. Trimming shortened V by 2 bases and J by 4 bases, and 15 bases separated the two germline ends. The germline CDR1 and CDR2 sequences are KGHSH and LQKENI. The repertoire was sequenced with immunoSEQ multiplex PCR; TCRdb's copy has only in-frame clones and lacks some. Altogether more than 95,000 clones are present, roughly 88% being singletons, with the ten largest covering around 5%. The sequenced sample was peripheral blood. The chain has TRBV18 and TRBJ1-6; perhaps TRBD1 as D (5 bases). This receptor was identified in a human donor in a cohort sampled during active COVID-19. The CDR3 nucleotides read TGTGCCAGCTCACCATATTTGCGGGACGAGTATAATTCACCCCTCCACTTT. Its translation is CASSPYLRDEYNSPLHF.